Below, 8 T cell receptor beta chains from the same sample are listed, as sequenced in a study of blood T cell repertoires in COVID-19. Repertoires were generated with immunoSEQ multiplex PCR, while TCRdb's copy carries only in-frame clones and drops some. The table lists some 83,000 clones, 72% of them singletons. Sequenced: peripheral blood. Receptor source: an elderly woman with acute or convalescent COVID-19.

The chain links TRBV7-3 to TRBJ1-1; D is possibly TRBD1 (5 bases). Germline V gene sequence: CDR1 SGHTA, CDR2 FQGTGA. The CDR3 sequence is 16 residues long. V was pared by 1 base and J by 4 bases, with 16 bases between. The CDR3 nucleotides read TGTGCCAGCAGCTTAAATTATGAGGTGGGGGGCACTGAAGCTTTCTTT. Translation gives CASSLNYEVGGTEAFF. Full variable domain (remainder filled in from reference TRBV7-3 and TRBJ1-1): GAGVSQTPSNKVTEKGKYVELRCDPISGHTALYWYRQSLGQGPEFLIYFQGTGAADDSGLPNDRFFAVRPEGSVSTLKIQRTERGDSAVYLCASSLNYEVGGTEAFFGQGTRLTVV.

The CDR3: CASSVTGTNEKLFF. The CDR3 coding sequence is TGTGCCAGCAGTGTGACAGGGACCAATGAAAAACTGTTTTTT. The rearrangement uses TRBV6-6 and TRBJ1-4; 7 bases align to TRBD1. Trimming took 5 bases from V and 5 from J; bases not matched to a gene: 5. Germline V gives CDR1 MNHNY, CDR2 SVGAGI (reference sequence). This CDR3 is built from 14 residues.

This chain uses TRBV5-5 with TRBJ2-1; D perhaps matches TRBD1 (5 bases). The CDR3 runs 15 residues. Trimming removed 4 bases at V and 9 bases at J, with 20 bases between. Germline CDR1 reads SGHKS; CDR2 reads YYEKEE (reference sequence). The CDR3 DNA is TGTGCCAGCAGCGTACGAATACCACAGGTAGCTGAGCAGTTCTTC. Translation: CASSVRIPQVAEQFF.

This chain uses TRBV7-2 with TRBJ1-3, with D hard to call. V lost 4 bases to trimming and J lost 2 bases, with 6 bases between them. Germline V lookup: CDR1 SGHTA, CDR2 FQGNSA. The CDR3 length is 13 residues. CDR3 amino acids: CASSSGAGNTIYF. For the CDR3, the DNA is TGTGCCAGCAGCTCAGGTGCTGGAAACACCATATATTTT.

This clone showed up just a few times. The chain couples TRBV4-2 to TRBJ1-2; TRBD1 aligns across 9 bases. V was clipped by 0 bases and J by 6 bases; unmatched bases: 5. The CDR3 has 15 amino acids. The V gene's germline CDR1 is LGHNA and CDR2 YNFKEQ. The CDR3 sequence is CASSQEVQGANGYTF. Written as DNA, the CDR3 is TGTGCCAGCAGCCAAGAAGTACAGGGGGCCAATGGCTACACCTTC.

V usage is TRBV6-6 and J usage is TRBJ2-3, with TRBD1 matching over 11 bases. CDR1 MNHNY and CDR2 SVGAGI come from the germline V gene (reference sequence). Trimming took 5 bases from V and 2 from J; bases not matched to a gene: 9. This CDR3 contains 17 residues. The CDR3 DNA reads as TGTGCCAGCAGTCCCCGGGGGACAGGGGGACCCACAGATACGCAGTATTTT. Amino acids: CASSPRGTGGPTDTQYF.

The chain employs TRBV5-1 and TRBJ2-2; TRBD2 matches 13 bases. This CDR3 region has 16 residues. Trimming cost V 3 bases and J 4 bases; bases outside gene matches: 3. CDR1 and CDR2 from the germline V gene are SGHRS and YFSETQ. CDR3 in DNA: TGCGCCAGCAGCTCTGGGACTAGCGGGACCACCGGGGAGCTGTTTTTT. Protein product: CASSSGTSGTTGELFF.

This clone was seen only once. The V gene is TRBV12-5, the J gene TRBJ2-5, with 8 bases lining up with TRBD1. Germline-derived CDR1 and CDR2 are LGHNT and FRNRAP. The CDR3 totals 15 residues. V shed 5 bases and J 2 bases; nucleotides not matched to a gene: 7. CDR3 residues: CASGAWTGTQETQYF. The DNA of the CDR3 is TGTGCTAGTGGTGCTTGGACAGGGACACAAGAGACCCAGTACTTC.